This TCR beta chain was identified during a study of CD8+ T cells in alopecia areata. About the study: Treatment of the treated patients consisted of oral tofacitinib, 5 to 10 mg twice daily. Tofacitinib exposure lasted 6 to 18 months, followed by 6 months off drug.

Germline values: CDR1 ENHRY, CDR2 SYGVKD. The CDR3 is 14 residues long. The V and J ends lost 6 bases and 0 bases respectively, with 11 bases between them. The study team obtained lesional scalp punch biopsies and peripheral blood from alopecia areata patients. Once RNA had been extracted, it was reverse transcribed into cDNA to act as the sequencing template. The repertoire was sequenced with immunoSEQ multiplex PCR; TCRdb's copy has only in-frame clones and lacks some. The data show some 110,000 clones, more than 30% seen once. This clone occurred a few times. The chain combines TRBV10-3 with TRBJ1-1; no reliable D call. The source material was CD4+ T cells sorted from blood. This sequence originates from a human donor with alopecia areata. CDR3 amino acids: CAIRQRQVNTEAFF. DNA for the CDR3: TGTGCCATCAGACAGAGACAAGTGAACACTGAAGCTTTCTTT.